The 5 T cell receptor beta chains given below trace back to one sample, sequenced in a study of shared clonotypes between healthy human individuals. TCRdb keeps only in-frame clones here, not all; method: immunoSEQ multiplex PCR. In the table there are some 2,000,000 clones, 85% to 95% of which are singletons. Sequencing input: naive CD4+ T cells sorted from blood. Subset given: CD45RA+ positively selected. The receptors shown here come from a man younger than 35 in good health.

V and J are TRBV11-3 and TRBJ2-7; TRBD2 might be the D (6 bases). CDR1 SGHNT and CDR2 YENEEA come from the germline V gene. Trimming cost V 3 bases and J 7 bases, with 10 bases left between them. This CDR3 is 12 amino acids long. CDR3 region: CASSLRAGEQYF. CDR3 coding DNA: TGTGCCAGCAGCTTGAGGGCGGGGGAGCAGTACTTC.

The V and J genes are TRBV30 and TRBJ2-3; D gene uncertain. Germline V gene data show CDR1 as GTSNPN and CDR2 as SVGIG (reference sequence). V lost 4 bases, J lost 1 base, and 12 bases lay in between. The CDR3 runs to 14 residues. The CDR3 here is CAWMHGWGTDTQYF. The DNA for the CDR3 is TGTGCCTGGATGCACGGCTGGGGCACAGATACGCAGTATTTT.

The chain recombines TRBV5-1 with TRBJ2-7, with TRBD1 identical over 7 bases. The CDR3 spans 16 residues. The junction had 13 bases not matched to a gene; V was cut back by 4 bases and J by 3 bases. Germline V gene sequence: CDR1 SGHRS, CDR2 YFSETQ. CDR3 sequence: CASSTGTALFGYEQYF. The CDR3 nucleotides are TGCGCCAGCAGCACCGGGACAGCCCTTTTTGGCTACGAGCAGTACTTC. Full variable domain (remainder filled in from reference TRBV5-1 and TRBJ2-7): KAGVTQTPRYLIKTRGQQVTLSCSPISGHRSVSWYQQTPGQGLQFLFEYFSETQRNKGNFPGRFSGRQFSNSRSEMNVSTLELGDSALYLCASSTGTALFGYEQYFGPGTRLTVT.

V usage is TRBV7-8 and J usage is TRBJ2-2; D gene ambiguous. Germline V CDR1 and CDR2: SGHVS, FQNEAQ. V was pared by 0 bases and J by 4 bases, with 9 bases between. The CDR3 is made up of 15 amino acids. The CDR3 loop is CASSLAFTATGELFF. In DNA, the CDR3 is TGTGCCAGCAGCTTAGCGTTTACAGCCACCGGGGAGCTGTTTTTT.

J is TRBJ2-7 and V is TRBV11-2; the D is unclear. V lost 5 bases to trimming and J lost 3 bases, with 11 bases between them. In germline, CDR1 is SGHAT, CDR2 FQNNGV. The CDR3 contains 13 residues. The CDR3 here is CASSQVRIYEQYF. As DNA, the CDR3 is TGTGCCAGCAGCCAAGTGCGGATCTACGAGCAGTACTTC. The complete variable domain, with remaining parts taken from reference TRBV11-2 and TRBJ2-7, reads EAGVAQSPRYKIIEKRQSVAFWCNPISGHATLYWYQQILGQGPKLLIQFQNNGVVDDSQLPKDRFSAERLKGVDSTLKIQPAKLEDSAVYLCASSQVRIYEQYFGPGTRLTVT.